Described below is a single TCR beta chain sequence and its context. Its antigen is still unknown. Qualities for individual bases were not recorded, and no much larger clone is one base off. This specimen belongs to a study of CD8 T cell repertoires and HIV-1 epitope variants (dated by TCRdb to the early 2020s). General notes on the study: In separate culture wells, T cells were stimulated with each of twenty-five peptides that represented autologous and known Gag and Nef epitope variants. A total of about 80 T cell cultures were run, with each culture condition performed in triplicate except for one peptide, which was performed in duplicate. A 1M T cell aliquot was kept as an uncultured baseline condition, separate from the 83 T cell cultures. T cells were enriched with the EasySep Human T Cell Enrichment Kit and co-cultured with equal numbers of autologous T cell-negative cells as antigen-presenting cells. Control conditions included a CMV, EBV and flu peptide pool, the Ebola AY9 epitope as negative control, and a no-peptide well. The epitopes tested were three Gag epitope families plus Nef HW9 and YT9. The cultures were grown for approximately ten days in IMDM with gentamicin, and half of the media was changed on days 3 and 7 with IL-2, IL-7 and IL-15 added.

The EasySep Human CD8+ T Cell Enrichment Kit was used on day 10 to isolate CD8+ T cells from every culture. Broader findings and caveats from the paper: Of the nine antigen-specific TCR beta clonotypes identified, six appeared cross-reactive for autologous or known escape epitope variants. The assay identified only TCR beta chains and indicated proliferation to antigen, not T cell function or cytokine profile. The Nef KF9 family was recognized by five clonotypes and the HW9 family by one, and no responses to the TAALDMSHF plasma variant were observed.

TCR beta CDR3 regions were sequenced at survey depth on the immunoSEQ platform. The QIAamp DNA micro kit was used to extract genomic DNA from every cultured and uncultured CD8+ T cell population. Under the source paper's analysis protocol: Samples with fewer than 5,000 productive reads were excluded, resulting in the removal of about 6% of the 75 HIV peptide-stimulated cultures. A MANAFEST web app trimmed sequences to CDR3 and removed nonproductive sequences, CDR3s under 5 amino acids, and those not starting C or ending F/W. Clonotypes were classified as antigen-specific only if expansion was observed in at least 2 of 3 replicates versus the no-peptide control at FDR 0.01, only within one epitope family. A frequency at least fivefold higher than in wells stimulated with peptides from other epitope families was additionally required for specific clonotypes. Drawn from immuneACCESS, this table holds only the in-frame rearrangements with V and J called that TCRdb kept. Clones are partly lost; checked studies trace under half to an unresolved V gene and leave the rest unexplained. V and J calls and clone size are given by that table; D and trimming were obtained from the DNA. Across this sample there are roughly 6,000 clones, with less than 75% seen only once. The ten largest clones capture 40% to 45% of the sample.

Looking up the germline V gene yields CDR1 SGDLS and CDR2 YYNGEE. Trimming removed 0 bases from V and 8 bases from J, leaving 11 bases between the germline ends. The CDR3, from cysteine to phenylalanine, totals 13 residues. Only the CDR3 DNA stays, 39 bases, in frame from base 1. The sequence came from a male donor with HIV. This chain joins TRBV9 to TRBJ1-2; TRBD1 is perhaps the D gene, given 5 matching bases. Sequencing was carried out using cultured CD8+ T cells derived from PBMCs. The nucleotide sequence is TGTGCCAGCAGCGTAGTCGGGGCAGAAGGCTACACCTTC. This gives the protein CASSVVGAEGYTF.